These T cell receptor beta chains were read from a single sample in a study of glioma-infiltrating T cells after dendritic cell vaccination. Measured with immunoSEQ multiplex PCR; TCRdb has only the in-frame clones, and not every one. This sample has about 100,000 clones, with 79% found just once. The sequences come from blood, collected before dendritic cell vaccination. These receptors were obtained from a human donor with glioblastoma. The CDR3 runs from the conserved cysteine through the conserved F or W. D genes are given only for firm matches. Clone size appears in some rows only: once, few, many, or a class for an expanded clone.

D	V	J	size	CDR3	DNA
TRBD1	TRBV28	TRBJ1-5	.	CASSSLDRAYNQPQHF	TGTGCCAGCAGTTCTTTGGACAGGGCCTACAATCAGCCCCAGCATTTT
TRBD2	TRBV29-1	TRBJ2-1	.	CSVAPSGSGNEQFF	TGCAGCGTTGCTCCTAGCGGGAGCGGGAATGAGCAGTTCTTC
TRBD1	TRBV7-3	TRBJ1-1	.	CASSPIGGSDTEAFF	TGTGCCAGCAGCCCTATAGGGGGCTCGGACACTGAAGCTTTCTTT
TRBD1	TRBV29-1	TRBJ2-3	.	CSVGATGALTDTQYF	TGCAGCGTTGGAGCTACAGGGGCTCTCACAGATACGCAGTATTTT
TRBD2	TRBV9	TRBJ2-7	.	CASSLSGGAYYEQYF	TGTGCCAGCAGCCTTAGCGGGGGGGCTTACTACGAGCAGTACTTC
.	TRBV25-1	TRBJ2-1	.	CASSEYSEQFF	TGTGCCAGCAGTGAATATAGTGAGCAGTTCTTC
TRBD1	TRBV27	TRBJ1-2	.	CASSATTGVVYGYTF	TGTGCCAGCAGCGCAACGACAGGGGTTGTCTATGGCTACACCTTC
TRBD1	TRBV29-1	TRBJ2-5	.	CSVEGTGGRETQYF	TGCAGCGTTGAAGGGACAGGGGGTAGGGAGACCCAGTACTTC
.	TRBV7-8	TRBJ1-2	.	CASSFGTIGGYTF	TGTGCCAGCAGCTTTGGTACGATCGGGGGCTACACCTTC
.	TRBV4-2	TRBJ1-2	few	CASSQDYGGSGYGYTF	TGTGCCAGCAGCCAAGACTACGGGGGGTCGGGCTATGGCTACACCTTC
TRBD1	TRBV27	TRBJ1-4	.	CASSAAGGESNEKLFF	TGTGCCAGCAGTGCCGCAGGGGGCGAGTCTAATGAAAAACTGTTTTTT
.	TRBV2	TRBJ2-5	.	CAVTEGDGETQYF	TGTGCCGTAACCGAGGGGGACGGCGAGACCCAGTACTTC
TRBD2	TRBV19	TRBJ2-1	.	CASTVPTSGRAFEQFF	TGTGCCAGTACCGTCCCTACTAGCGGGAGGGCCTTTGAGCAGTTCTTC
TRBD2	TRBV9	TRBJ2-3	.	CASSVGPAGDTDTQYF	TGTGCCAGCAGCGTAGGCCCAGCGGGGGACACAGATACGCAGTATTTT
.	TRBV5-1	TRBJ2-7	.	CASSLSGEGSYEQYF	TGCGCCAGCAGCCTTAGCGGTGAGGGTTCCTACGAGCAGTACTTC
.	TRBV6-1	TRBJ1-3	.	CASRRGRSSGNTIYF	TGTGCCAGCAGGCGGGGGCGTAGCTCTGGAAACACCATATATTTT
TRBD1	TRBV28	TRBJ2-7	.	CASSFRTGLYF	TGTGCCAGCAGTTTCCGGACAGGGCTGTACTTC
TRBD1	TRBV19	TRBJ2-7	.	CASAGTGVGEQYF	TGTGCCAGTGCCGGGACAGGAGTCGGCGAGCAGTACTTC
TRBD2	TRBV19	TRBJ2-5	.	CASSIQAGGWETQYF	TGTGCCAGTAGTATTCAAGCGGGAGGCTGGGAGACCCAGTACTTC
.	TRBV4-1	TRBJ1-6	.	CASSQEEVGYSPLHF	TGCGCCAGCAGCCAAGAGGAGGTGGGATATTCACCCCTCCACTTT
.	TRBV20-1	TRBJ2-3	.	CSASVADTQYF	TGCAGTGCTAGTGTCGCAGATACGCAGTATTTT
TRBD1	TRBV5-1	TRBJ1-2	.	CASREVGTAVGYTF	TGCGCCAGCAGAGAGGTAGGGACAGCCGTCGGCTACACCTTC
TRBD1	TRBV27	TRBJ1-2	.	CASRGTGGHYGYTF	TGTGCCAGCAGGGGGACAGGGGGTCATTATGGCTACACCTTC
.	TRBV5-4	TRBJ2-1	.	CASSLGALSSYNEQFF	TGTGCCAGCAGCTTGGGAGCTTTGAGCTCCTACAATGAGCAGTTCTTC
.	TRBV28	TRBJ2-3	once	CASSQPVGTDTQYF	TGTGCCAGCAGTCAACCGGTGGGCACAGATACGCAGTATTTT
TRBD1	TRBV19	TRBJ2-1	.	CASSIGTGRRDEQFF	TGTGCCAGTAGTATTGGGACAGGGCGAAGGGATGAGCAGTTCTTC
TRBD2	TRBV6-6	TRBJ2-5	.	CASSSRLALETQYF	TGTGCCAGCAGTAGTAGACTAGCTCTAGAGACCCAGTACTTC
.	TRBV2	TRBJ2-7	.	CASSLDLHGGYEQYF	TGTGCCAGCAGCTTAGACCTGCACGGCGGTTACGAGCAGTACTTC
.	TRBV5-4	TRBJ2-1	.	CASTLPGGLYDEQFF	TGTGCCAGCACCCTCCCAGGGGGGCTGTACGATGAGCAGTTCTTC
.	TRBV30	TRBJ1-1	.	CAWSGRVAEAFF	TGTGCCTGGAGTGGGAGGGTAGCTGAAGCTTTCTTT
.	TRBV19	TRBJ2-1	.	CASSIQHRSSYNEQFF	TGTGCCAGTAGTATTCAGCACAGGAGCTCCTACAATGAGCAGTTCTTC
TRBD1	TRBV6-5	TRBJ1-2	few	CASTRTGGAYGYTF	TGTGCCAGCACTAGGACAGGGGGCGCCTATGGCTACACCTTC
.	TRBV6-1	TRBJ2-3	.	CASVRTATSTDTQYF	TGTGCCAGCGTACGGACAGCAACTAGCACAGATACGCAGTATTTT
.	TRBV30	TRBJ1-2	.	CAWSVPGGSHYGYTF	TGTGCCTGGAGTGTACCTGGGGGCAGCCACTATGGCTACACCTTC
.	TRBV10-1	TRBJ1-1	.	CASSSNGGNTEAFF	TGCGCCAGCAGTAGTAACGGTGGGAACACTGAAGCTTTCTTT
.	TRBV5-8	TRBJ1-2	once	CASSFLVWRYGYTF	TGTGCCAGCAGCTTTCTGGTATGGAGGTATGGCTACACCTTC
.	TRBV7-9	TRBJ1-1	.	CASQGSVNTEAFF	TGTGCCAGCCAGGGGTCGGTAAACACTGAAGCTTTCTTT
.	TRBV6-5	TRBJ1-2	.	CASSWRGIDGYTF	TGTGCCAGCAGTTGGAGGGGAATTGATGGCTACACCTTC
.	TRBV6-1	TRBJ2-7	.	CASSEGLRTPYEQYF	TGTGCCAGCAGTGAGGGGCTCCGAACCCCCTACGAGCAGTACTTC
TRBD1	TRBV28	TRBJ1-2	.	CASSFRGPGGYTF	TGTGCCAGCAGTTTCAGGGGGCCGGGGGGCTACACCTTC
.	TRBV6-1	TRBJ2-7	few	CASSRSGGAYEQYF	TGTGCCAGCAGTCGTAGCGGCGGAGCCTACGAGCAGTACTTC
TRBD2	TRBV18	TRBJ2-1	.	CASSALRILRLAGGESYNEQFF	TGTGCCAGCTCAGCCCTTAGGATATTAAGACTAGCGGGAGGAGAATCCTACAATGAGCAGTTCTTC
TRBD1	TRBV23-1	TRBJ1-2	.	CASSHQTIDRGAPRGYTF	TGCGCCAGCAGTCACCAGACAATCGACAGGGGCGCGCCTCGTGGCTACACCTTC
.	TRBV7-2	TRBJ1-1	.	CASSLVASQGTEAFF	TGTGCCAGCAGCTTAGTAGCCTCCCAGGGCACTGAAGCTTTCTTT
TRBD1	TRBV27	TRBJ1-2	.	CASTGQGSHYGYTF	TGTGCCAGCACTGGACAGGGTTCGCACTATGGCTACACCTTC
.	TRBV6-4	TRBJ1-1	.	CASSVSLQTEAFF	TGTGCCAGCAGTGTGTCGCTTCAGACTGAAGCTTTCTTT